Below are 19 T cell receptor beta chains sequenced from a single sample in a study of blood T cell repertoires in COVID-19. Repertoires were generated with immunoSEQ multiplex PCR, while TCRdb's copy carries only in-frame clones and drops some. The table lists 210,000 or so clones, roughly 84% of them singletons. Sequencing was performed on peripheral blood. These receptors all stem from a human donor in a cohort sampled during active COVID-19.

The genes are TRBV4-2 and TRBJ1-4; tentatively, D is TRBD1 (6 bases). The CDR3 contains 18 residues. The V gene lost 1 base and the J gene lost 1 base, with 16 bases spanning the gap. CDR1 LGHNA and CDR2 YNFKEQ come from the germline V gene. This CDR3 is CASSQAEGGLVTNEKLFF. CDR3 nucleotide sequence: TGTGCCAGCAGCCAAGCCGAGGGGGGGCTGGTAACTAATGAAAAACTGTTTTTT.

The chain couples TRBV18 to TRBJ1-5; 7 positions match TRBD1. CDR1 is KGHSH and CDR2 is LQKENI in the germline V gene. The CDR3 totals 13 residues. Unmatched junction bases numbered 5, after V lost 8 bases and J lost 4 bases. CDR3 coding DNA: TGTGCCAGCCGGGACAGTACGAATCAGCCCCAGCATTTT. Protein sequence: CASRDSTNQPQHF.

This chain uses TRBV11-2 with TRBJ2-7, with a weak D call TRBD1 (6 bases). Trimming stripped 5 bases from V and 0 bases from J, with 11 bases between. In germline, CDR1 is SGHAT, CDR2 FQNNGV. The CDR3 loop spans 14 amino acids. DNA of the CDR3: TGTGCCAGCAGCGGGACAAAGAGCTCCTACGAGCAGTACTTC. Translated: CASSGTKSSYEQYF.

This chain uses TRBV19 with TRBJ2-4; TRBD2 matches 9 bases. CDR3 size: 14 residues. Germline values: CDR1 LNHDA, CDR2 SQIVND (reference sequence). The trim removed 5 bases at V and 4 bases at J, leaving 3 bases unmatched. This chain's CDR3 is CASSSGLAKNIQYF. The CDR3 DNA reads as TGTGCCAGTAGTTCCGGACTAGCGAAAAACATTCAGTACTTC.

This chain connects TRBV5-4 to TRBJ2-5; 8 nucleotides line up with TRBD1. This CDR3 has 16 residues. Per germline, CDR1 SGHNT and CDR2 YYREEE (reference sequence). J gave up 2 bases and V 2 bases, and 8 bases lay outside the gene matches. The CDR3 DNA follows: TGTGCCAGCAGCTTCCGGACAGGGAATAGGCAAGAGACCCAGTACTTC. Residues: CASSFRTGNRQETQYF. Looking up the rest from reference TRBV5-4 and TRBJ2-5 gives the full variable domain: ETGVTQSPTHLIKTRGQQVTLRCSSQSGHNTVSWYQQALGQGPQFIFQYYREEENGRGNFPPRFSGLQFPNYSSELNVNALELDDSALYLCASSFRTGNRQETQYFGPGTRLLVL.

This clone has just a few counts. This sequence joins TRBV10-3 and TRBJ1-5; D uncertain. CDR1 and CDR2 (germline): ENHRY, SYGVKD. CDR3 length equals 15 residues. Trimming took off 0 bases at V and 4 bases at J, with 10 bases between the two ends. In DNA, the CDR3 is TGTGCCATCAGTGAGTCACTCACGGGGAATCAGCCCCAGCATTTT. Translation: CAISESLTGNQPQHF.

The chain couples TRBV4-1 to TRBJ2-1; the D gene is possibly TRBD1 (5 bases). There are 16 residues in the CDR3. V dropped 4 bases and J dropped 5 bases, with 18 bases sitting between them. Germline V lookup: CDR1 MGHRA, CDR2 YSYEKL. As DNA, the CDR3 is TGCGCCAGCAGCCCAACAATCCTTGACAGAGACAATGAGCAGTTCTTC. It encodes CASSPTILDRDNEQFF.

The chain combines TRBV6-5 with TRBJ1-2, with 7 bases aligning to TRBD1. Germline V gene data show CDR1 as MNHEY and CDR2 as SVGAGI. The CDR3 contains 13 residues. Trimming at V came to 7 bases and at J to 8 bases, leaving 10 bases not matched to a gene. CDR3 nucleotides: TGTGCCAGCACTCCCCGACAGGGAGGCGGCTACACCTTC. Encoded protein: CASTPRQGGGYTF.

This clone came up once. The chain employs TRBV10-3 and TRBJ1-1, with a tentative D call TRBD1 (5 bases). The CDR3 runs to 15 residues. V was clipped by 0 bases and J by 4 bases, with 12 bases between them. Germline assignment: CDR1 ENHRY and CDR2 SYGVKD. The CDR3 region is CAISESPGSRTEAFF. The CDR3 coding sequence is TGTGCCATCAGTGAGTCGCCAGGGTCGCGCACTGAAGCTTTCTTT.

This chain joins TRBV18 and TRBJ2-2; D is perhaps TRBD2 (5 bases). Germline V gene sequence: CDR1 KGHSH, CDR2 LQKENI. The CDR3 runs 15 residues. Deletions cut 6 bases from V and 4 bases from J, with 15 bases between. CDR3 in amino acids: CASSLGGSGTGELFF. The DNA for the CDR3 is TGTGCCAGCTCCCTCGGAGGTTCGGGCACCGGGGAGCTGTTTTTT.

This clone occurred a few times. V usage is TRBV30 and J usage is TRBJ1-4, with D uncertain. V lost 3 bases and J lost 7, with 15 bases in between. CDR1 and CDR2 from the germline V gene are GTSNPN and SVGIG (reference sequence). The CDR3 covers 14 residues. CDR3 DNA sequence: TGTGCCTGGAGAGGCGGAGGAACGCCTGAAAAACTGTTTTTT. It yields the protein CAWRGGGTPEKLFF.

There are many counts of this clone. CDR3 region: CASSETGLGTGELFF. CDR3 DNA sequence: TGTGCCAGCAGTGAAACGGGACTAGGAACCGGGGAGCTGTTTTTT. V and J are TRBV2 and TRBJ2-2; 8 bases map to TRBD2. CDR3 length: 15 amino acids. The V gene end was trimmed by 2 bases and the J gene end by 5 bases; junction bases not matched to a gene: 4. The germline gives CDR1 SNHLY, CDR2 FYNNEI.

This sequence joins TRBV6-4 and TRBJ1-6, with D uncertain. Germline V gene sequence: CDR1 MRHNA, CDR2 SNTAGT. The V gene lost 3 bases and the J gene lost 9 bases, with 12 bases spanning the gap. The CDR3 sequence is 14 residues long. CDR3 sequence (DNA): TGTGCCAGCAGTGAAACTGACGGGGTTTCACCCCTCCACTTT. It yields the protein CASSETDGVSPLHF.

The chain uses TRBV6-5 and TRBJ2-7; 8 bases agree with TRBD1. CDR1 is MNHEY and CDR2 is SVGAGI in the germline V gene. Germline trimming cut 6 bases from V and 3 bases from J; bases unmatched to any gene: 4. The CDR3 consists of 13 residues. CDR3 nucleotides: TGTGCCAGCAGAAGGACAGGGATCTACGAGCAGTACTTC. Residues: CASRRTGIYEQYF.

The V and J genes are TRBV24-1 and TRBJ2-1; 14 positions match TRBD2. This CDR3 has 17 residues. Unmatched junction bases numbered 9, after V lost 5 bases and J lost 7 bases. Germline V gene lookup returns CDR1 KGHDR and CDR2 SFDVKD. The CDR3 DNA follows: TGTGCCACCAGTGCCTCCCCGGGACTAGCGGGGGAGAATGAGCAGTTCTTC. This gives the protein CATSASPGLAGENEQFF.

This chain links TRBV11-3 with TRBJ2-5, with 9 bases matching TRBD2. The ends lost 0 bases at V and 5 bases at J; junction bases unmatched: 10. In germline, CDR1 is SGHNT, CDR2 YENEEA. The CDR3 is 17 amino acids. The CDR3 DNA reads TGTGCCAGCAGCTTAGATGATAGCGGGAGTTCGCGTGAGACCCAGTACTTC. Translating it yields CASSLDDSGSSRETQYF.

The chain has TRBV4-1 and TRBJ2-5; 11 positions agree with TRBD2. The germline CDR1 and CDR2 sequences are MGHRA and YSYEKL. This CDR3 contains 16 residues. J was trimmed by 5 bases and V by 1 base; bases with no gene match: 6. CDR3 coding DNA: TGCGCCAGCAGCCAAGTCCGACTAGCGGGGACGGAGACCCAGTACTTC. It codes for CASSQVRLAGTETQYF.

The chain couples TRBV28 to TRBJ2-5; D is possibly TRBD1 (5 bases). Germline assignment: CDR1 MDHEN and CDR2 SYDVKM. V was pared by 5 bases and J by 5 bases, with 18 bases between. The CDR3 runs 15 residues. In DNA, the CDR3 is TGTGCCAGCAGTAGCCCCCCAGGGTATGAGGAGACCCAGTACTTC. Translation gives CASSSPPGYEETQYF. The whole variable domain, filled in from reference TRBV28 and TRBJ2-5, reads DVKVTQSSRYLVKRTGEKVFLECVQDMDHENMFWYRQDPGLGLRLIYFSYDVKMKEKGDIPEGYSVSREKKERFSLILESASTNQTSMYLCASSSPPGYEETQYFGPGTRLLVL.

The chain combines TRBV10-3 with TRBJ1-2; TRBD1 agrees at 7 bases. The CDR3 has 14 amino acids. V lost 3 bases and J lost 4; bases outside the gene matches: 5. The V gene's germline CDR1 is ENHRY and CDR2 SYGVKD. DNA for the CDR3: TGTGCCATCAGTGACAGGACAGGCGCCTATGGCTACACCTTC. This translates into CAISDRTGAYGYTF.